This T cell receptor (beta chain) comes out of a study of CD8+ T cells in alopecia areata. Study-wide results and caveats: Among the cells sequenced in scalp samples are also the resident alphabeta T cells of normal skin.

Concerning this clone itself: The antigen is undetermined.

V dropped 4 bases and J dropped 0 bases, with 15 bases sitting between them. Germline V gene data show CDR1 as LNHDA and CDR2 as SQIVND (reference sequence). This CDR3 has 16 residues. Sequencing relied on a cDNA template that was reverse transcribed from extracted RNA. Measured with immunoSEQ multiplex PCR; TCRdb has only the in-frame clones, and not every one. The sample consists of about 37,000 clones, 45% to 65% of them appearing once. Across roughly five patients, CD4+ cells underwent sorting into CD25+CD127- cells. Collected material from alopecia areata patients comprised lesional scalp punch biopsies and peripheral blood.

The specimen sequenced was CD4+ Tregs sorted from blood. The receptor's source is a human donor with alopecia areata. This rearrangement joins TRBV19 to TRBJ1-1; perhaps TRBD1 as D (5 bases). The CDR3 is CASSTFMGGVNTEAFF. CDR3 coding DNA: TGTGCCAGTAGTACGTTTATGGGGGGGGTGAACACTGAAGCTTTCTTT.